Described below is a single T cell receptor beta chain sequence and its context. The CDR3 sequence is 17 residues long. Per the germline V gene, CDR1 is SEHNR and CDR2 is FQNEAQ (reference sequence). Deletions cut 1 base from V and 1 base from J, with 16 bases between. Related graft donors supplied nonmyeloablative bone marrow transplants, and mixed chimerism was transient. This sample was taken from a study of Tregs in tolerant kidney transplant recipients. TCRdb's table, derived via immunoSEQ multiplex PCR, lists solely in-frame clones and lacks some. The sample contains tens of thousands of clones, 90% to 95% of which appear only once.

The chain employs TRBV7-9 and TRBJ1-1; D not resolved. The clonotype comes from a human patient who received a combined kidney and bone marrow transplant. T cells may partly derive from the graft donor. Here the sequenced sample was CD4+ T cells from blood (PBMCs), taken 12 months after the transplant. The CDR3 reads CASSLDGGNFRNTEAFF. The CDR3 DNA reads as TGTGCCAGCAGCTTAGACGGAGGGAATTTTAGGAACACTGAAGCTTTCTTT.